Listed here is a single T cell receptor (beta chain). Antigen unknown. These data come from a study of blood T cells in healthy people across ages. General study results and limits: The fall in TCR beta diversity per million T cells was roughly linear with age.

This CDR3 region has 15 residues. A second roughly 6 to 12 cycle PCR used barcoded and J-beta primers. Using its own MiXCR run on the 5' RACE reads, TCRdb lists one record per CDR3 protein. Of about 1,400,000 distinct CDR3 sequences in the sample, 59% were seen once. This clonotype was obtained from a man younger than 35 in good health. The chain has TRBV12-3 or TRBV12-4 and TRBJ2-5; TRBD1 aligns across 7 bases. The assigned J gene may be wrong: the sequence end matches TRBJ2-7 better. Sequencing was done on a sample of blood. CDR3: CASSLGTGSLGEQYF. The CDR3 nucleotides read TGTGCCAGCAGTTTAGGGACAGGCTCCCTTGGCGAGCAGTACTTC.